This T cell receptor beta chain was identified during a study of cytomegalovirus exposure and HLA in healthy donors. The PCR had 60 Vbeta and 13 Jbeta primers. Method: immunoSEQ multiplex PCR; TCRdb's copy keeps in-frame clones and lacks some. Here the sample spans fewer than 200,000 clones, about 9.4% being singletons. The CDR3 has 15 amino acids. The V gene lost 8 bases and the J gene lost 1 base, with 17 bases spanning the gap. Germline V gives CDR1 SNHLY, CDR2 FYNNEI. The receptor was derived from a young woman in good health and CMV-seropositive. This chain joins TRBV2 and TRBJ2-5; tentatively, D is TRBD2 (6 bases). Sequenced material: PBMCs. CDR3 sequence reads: CASYPRSGLQETQYF. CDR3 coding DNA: TGTGCCAGCTACCCCCGGAGCGGGCTCCAAGAGACCCAGTACTTC.